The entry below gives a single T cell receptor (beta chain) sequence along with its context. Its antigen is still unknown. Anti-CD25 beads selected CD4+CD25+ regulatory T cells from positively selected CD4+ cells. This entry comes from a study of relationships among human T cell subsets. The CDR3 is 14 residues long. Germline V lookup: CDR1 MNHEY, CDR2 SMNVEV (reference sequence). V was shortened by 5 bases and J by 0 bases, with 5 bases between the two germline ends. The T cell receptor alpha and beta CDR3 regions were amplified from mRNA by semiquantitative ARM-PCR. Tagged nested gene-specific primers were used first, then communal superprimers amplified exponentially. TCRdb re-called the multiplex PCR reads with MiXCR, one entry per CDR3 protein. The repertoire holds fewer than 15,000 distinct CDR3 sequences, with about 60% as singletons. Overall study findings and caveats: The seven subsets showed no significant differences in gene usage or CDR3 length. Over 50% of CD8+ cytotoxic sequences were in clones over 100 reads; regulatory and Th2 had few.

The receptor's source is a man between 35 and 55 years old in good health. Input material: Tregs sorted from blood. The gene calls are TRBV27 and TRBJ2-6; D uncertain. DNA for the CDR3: TGTGCCAGCAGTCTTAGCTCTGGGGCCAACGTCCTGACTTTC. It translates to CASSLSSGANVLTF.